The entry below gives a single T cell receptor (beta chain) sequence along with its context. This record comes from a study of shared T cell receptors in the human thymus. Method: immunoSEQ multiplex PCR; TCRdb's copy keeps in-frame clones and lacks some. The sample consists of 55,000 to 75,000 clones, nearly 95% of them appearing once. The source is a human donor. Sequences were obtained from thymocytes.

The CDR3 nucleotides are TGTGCCACCAGCAGAACAGGGACAGGGTATCGTAACTATGGCTACACCTTC. Its protein is CATSRTGTGYRNYGYTF. The V gene is TRBV15, the J gene TRBJ1-2; TRBD1 aligns across 9 bases. Losses at the gene ends were 2 bases for V and 1 base for J; bases not matched to a gene: 8. Germline CDR1 reads LNHNV; CDR2 reads YYDKDF (reference sequence). The CDR3 length is 17 residues.